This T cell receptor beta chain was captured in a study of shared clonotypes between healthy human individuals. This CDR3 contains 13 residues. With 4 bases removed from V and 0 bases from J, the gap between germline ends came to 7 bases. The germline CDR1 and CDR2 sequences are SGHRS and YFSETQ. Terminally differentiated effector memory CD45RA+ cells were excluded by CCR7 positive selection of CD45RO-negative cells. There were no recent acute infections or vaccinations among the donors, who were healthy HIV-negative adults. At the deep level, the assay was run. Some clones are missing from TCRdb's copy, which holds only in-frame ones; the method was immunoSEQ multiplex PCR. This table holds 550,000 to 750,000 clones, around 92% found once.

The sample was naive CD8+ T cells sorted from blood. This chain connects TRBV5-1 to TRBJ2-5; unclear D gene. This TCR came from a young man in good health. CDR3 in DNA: TGCGCCAGCAGCGACACATACCAAGAGACCCAGTACTTC. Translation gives CASSDTYQETQYF.